What follows are 25 T cell receptor beta chains derived from one specimen sequenced in a study of cytomegalovirus exposure and HLA in healthy donors. PCR amplification relied on 60 Vbeta primers (plus 13 Jbeta primers). Generated by immunoSEQ multiplex PCR, the TCRdb table keeps only in-frame clones and is missing some. The table lists around 160,000 clones, 77% of them singletons, with around 2.8% in the top ten. Sequencing was carried out using PBMCs. These receptors all stem from a middle-aged woman in good health and CMV-seropositive.

V gene TRBV18 combines with J gene TRBJ1-1; D uncertain. Trimming took 6 bases from V and 1 from J, leaving 15 bases between them. Germline CDR1 reads KGHSH; CDR2 reads LQKENI. The CDR3 is made up of 15 amino acids. Here the CDR3 reads CASSPLVGGNTEAFF. The CDR3 coding sequence is TGTGCCAGCTCCCCCCTGGTAGGAGGGAACACTGAAGCTTTCTTT.

The gene calls are TRBV5-5 and TRBJ1-1; possible D gene TRBD1, 5 bases. There are 14 residues in the CDR3. The V end was cut by 0 bases, the J end by 4 bases, with 10 bases between. Looked up from germline, CDR1 is SGHKS and CDR2 is YYEKEE (reference sequence). CDR3 in amino acids: CASSLEGVGTEAFF. The CDR3, as DNA: TGTGCCAGCAGCTTGGAAGGGGTCGGCACTGAAGCTTTCTTT. The full variable domain, rest sourced from reference TRBV5-5 and TRBJ1-1, is DAGVTQSPTHLIKTRGQQVTLRCSPISGHKSVSWYQQVLGQGPQFIFQYYEKEERGRGNFPDRFSARQFPNYSSELNVNALLLGDSALYLCASSLEGVGTEAFFGQGTRLTVV.

This chain connects TRBV15 to TRBJ1-2, with 7 positions matching TRBD1. Looked up from germline, CDR1 is LNHNV and CDR2 is YYDKDF (reference sequence). The length of the CDR3 is 15 residues. V lost 0 bases, J lost 3 bases, and 4 bases stayed unmatched. CDR3 coding DNA: TGTGCCACCAGCAGAGAAAGGGGGCCCTACTATGGCTACACCTTC. Translation: CATSRERGPYYGYTF.

A few counts support this clone. The chain uses TRBV27 and TRBJ1-6; 10 nucleotides agree with TRBD1. Germline V gene data show CDR1 as MNHEY and CDR2 as SMNVEV (reference sequence). The CDR3 totals 15 residues. The junction had 6 bases not matched to a gene; V was cut back by 8 bases and J by 5 bases. Here the CDR3 DNA reads TGTGCCAGCTCGGACGGGACAGGGGATAATTCACCCCTCCACTTT. As protein: CASSDGTGDNSPLHF.

This clone was seen a single time. The chain carries TRBV28 and TRBJ1-3, with 7 positions matching TRBD1. The CDR3 is made up of 14 amino acids. Germline assignment: CDR1 MDHEN and CDR2 SYDVKM. The V and J ends lost 6 bases and 4 bases, in that order; junction bases with no gene match: 6. The CDR3 sequence is CASRSTGFGNTIYF. The CDR3 DNA follows: TGTGCCAGCAGGTCGACAGGGTTCGGAAACACCATATATTTT.

This clone has more than one count but fewer than ten. The V and J genes are TRBV7-8 and TRBJ1-1, with TRBD1 identical over 9 bases. The CDR3 totals 13 residues. The V and J ends lost 4 bases and 5 bases, in that order; junction bases with no gene match: 2. The germline gives CDR1 SGHVS, CDR2 FQNEAQ. CDR3 DNA sequence: TGTGCCAGCAGCTGGGACAGGGAAACTGAAGCTTTCTTT. Translation gives CASSWDRETEAFF.

V usage is TRBV6-6 and J usage is TRBJ1-6; TRBD1 aligns across 10 bases. Trimming cost V 7 bases and J 7 bases; bases outside gene matches: 10. CDR3 length: 16 amino acids. Germline V gives CDR1 MNHNY, CDR2 SVGAGI (reference sequence). This CDR3 is CASTQEPGQGNSPLHF. The CDR3 DNA sequence: TGTGCCAGCACCCAGGAACCGGGACAGGGGAATTCACCCCTCCACTTT.

This chain links TRBV9 with TRBJ2-1; 8 positions match TRBD2. The CDR3 is 16 amino acids. V dropped 0 bases and J dropped 10; count of bases not matched to a gene: 12. In germline, CDR1 is SGDLS, CDR2 YYNGEE. The chain's CDR3 is CASSVGGMAGGGEQFF. As DNA, the CDR3 is TGTGCCAGCAGCGTAGGAGGTATGGCGGGGGGAGGAGAGCAGTTCTTC.

This chain joins TRBV28 and TRBJ2-7; D perhaps matches TRBD2 (5 bases). This CDR3 comprises 13 residues. Germline CDR1 and CDR2: MDHEN and SYDVKM. Trimming pared 6 bases from V and 4 bases from J, leaving 13 bases between. In DNA, the CDR3 is TGTGCCAGCAGAGGAGGTAGTGGGTACGAGCAGTACTTC. Translated: CASRGGSGYEQYF.

The chain is built from TRBV5-6 and TRBJ1-1; D is undetermined. In germline, CDR1 is SGHDT, CDR2 YYEEEE. V gave up 0 bases and J gave up 0 bases, with 3 bases separating them. The CDR3 sequence is 13 residues long. For the CDR3, the DNA is TGTGCCAGCAGCTTGGATATGAACACTGAAGCTTTCTTT. This encodes CASSLDMNTEAFF.

This chain connects TRBV27 to TRBJ2-7; 8 bases are a match to TRBD1. Trimming at V came to 3 bases and at J to 4 bases, leaving 11 bases not matched to a gene. This CDR3 spans 16 amino acids. In germline, CDR1 is MNHEY, CDR2 SMNVEV (reference sequence). The CDR3 DNA reads TGTGCCAGCAGTTTGGCAGGGGGCCTTGCTTTGTACGAGCAGTACTTC. This encodes CASSLAGGLALYEQYF.

J is TRBJ2-5 and V is TRBV5-1; 9 bases are shared with TRBD1. This CDR3 comprises 15 residues. The J segment lost 4 bases and the V segment lost 4 bases, leaving 8 bases of the junction unmatched. Germline values: CDR1 SGHRS, CDR2 YFSETQ. The CDR3 region has the DNA TGCGCCAGCAGCACGGACAGGGGCGGAGGAGAGACCCAGTACTTC. Translating gives CASSTDRGGGETQYF.

This chain connects TRBV10-3 to TRBJ2-2; 8 bases agree with TRBD2. Germline CDR1 is ENHRY and CDR2 is SYGVKD. CDR3 length equals 15 residues. J lost 6 bases, V lost 10 bases, and 13 bases had no gene match. This CDR3 reads CATRRSEAGAGELFF. The DNA for the CDR3 is TGTGCCACGAGGCGGTCGGAAGCGGGAGCCGGGGAGCTGTTTTTT.

V usage is TRBV27 and J usage is TRBJ2-5, with D uncertain. The J call may be incorrect, as the DNA end agrees better with TRBJ2-7. CDR3 length: 14 amino acids. Germline values: CDR1 MNHEY, CDR2 SMNVEV (reference sequence). CDR3 loop: CASSPSASVYEQYF. DNA for the CDR3: TGTGCCAGCAGTCCCTCGGCCAGCGTATACGAGCAGTACTTC.

CDR3: CASSLDRGGPTAFF. CDR3 sequence (DNA): TGTGCCAGCAGCTTAGATCGCGGGGGACCCACCGCTTTCTTT. The chain uses TRBV11-2 and TRBJ1-1; D is possibly TRBD1 (5 bases). Germline values: CDR1 SGHAT, CDR2 FQNNGV. V shed 0 bases and J shed 11 bases, with 16 bases lying between them. The length of the CDR3 is 14 residues. The complete variable domain, with remaining parts taken from reference TRBV11-2 and TRBJ1-1, reads EAGVAQSPRYKIIEKRQSVAFWCNPISGHATLYWYQQILGQGPKLLIQFQNNGVVDDSQLPKDRFSAERLKGVDSTLKIQPAKLEDSAVYLCASSLDRGGPTAFFGQGTRLTVV.

The chain carries TRBV27 and TRBJ2-3, with 7 nucleotides matching TRBD2. The CDR3 has 16 residues. With V trimmed by 7 bases and J by 2 bases, 12 bases remained unmatched. CDR1 and CDR2 (germline): MNHEY, SMNVEV (reference sequence). Written as DNA, the CDR3 is TGTGCCAGCAAACCAGCGGGAAGCCAAATCACAGATACGCAGTATTTT. This codes for CASKPAGSQITDTQYF.

This clone appeared a few times. V and J are TRBV2 and TRBJ1-6; 10 bases match TRBD1. This CDR3 is built from 16 residues. With V trimmed by 2 bases and J by 5 bases, 3 bases remained unmatched. The germline gives CDR1 SNHLY, CDR2 FYNNEI. This CDR3 reads CASSERGTGDNSPLHF. In DNA form, the CDR3 reads TGTGCCAGCAGTGAACGGGGGACAGGGGATAATTCACCCCTCCACTTT.

The V and J genes are TRBV28 and TRBJ1-1, with 7 bases fitting TRBD1. This CDR3 has 16 amino acids. The V segment lost 3 bases and the J segment 0 bases; nucleotides outside the gene matches: 7. Per germline, CDR1 MDHEN and CDR2 SYDVKM. DNA for the CDR3: TGTGCCAGCAGTTTGACAGGGACCAGATTGAACACTGAAGCTTTCTTT. This gives the protein CASSLTGTRLNTEAFF.

This sequence joins TRBV6-5 and TRBJ1-1; D ambiguous. This CDR3 spans 13 amino acids. V lost 5 bases to trimming and J lost 1 base, with 8 bases between them. CDR1 and CDR2 from the germline V gene are MNHEY and SVGAGI. The DNA for the CDR3 is TGTGCCAGCAGTGAATCTAGGAACACTGAAGCTTTCTTT. Residues: CASSESRNTEAFF.

This clone was observed once. The CDR3 protein is CAWYLTTEQYF. DNA of the CDR3: TGTGCCTGGTACTTGACTACCGAGCAGTACTTC. The chain couples TRBV30 to TRBJ2-7; weak D call: TRBD2 (5 bases). V dropped 5 bases and J dropped 6 bases, with 11 bases sitting between them. The V gene's germline CDR1 is GTSNPN and CDR2 SVGIG (reference sequence). The CDR3 consists of 11 residues.

The rearrangement uses TRBV6-5 and TRBJ2-5; the match to TRBD2 covers 14 bases. Germline trimming cut 8 bases from V and 9 bases from J; bases unmatched to any gene: 8. Germline lookup yields CDR1 MNHEY and CDR2 SVGAGI. The CDR3 extends over 14 amino acids. DNA for the CDR3: TGTGCCAGCGGAACTCCGGGACTAGCGGGAGCCCAGTACTTC. Protein: CASGTPGLAGAQYF.

The chain employs TRBV11-3 and TRBJ1-2; TRBD1 aligns across 9 bases. The CDR3 extends over 15 amino acids. Germline-derived CDR1 and CDR2 are SGHNT and YENEEA. The J segment lost 5 bases and the V segment lost 5 bases, leaving 9 bases of the junction unmatched. The CDR3 protein is CASSMGTGLEYGYTF. The CDR3 coding sequence is TGTGCCAGCAGCATGGGGACAGGGTTAGAATATGGCTACACCTTC.

The V and J genes are TRBV9 and TRBJ2-1; unclear D gene. The ends were cut back, 0 bases at V and 2 bases at J, with 12 bases in the middle. There are 16 residues in the CDR3. Germline V gives CDR1 SGDLS, CDR2 YYNGEE. CDR3 sequence: CASSVAQALPYNEQFF. CDR3 nucleotide sequence: TGTGCCAGCAGCGTAGCCCAAGCTCTACCCTACAATGAGCAGTTCTTC.

The chain joins TRBV11-2 to TRBJ1-3, with D unclear. Germline V CDR1 and CDR2: SGHAT, FQNNGV. Trimming stripped 6 bases from V and 2 bases from J, with 5 bases between. There are 12 residues in the CDR3. CDR3 loop: CASSLAGNTIYF. CDR3 bases: TGTGCCAGCAGTCTAGCTGGAAACACCATATATTTT.

This clone has only a few counts. This chain joins TRBV10-3 and TRBJ1-1, with D maybe TRBD1 (5 bases). Germline V gene lookup returns CDR1 ENHRY and CDR2 SYGVKD. Trimming took 7 bases from V and 2 from J, leaving 11 bases between them. The CDR3 is 13 residues long. In DNA form, the CDR3 reads TGTGCCATCACCACAGGATCAAACACTGAAGCTTTCTTT. Amino acids: CAITTGSNTEAFF.